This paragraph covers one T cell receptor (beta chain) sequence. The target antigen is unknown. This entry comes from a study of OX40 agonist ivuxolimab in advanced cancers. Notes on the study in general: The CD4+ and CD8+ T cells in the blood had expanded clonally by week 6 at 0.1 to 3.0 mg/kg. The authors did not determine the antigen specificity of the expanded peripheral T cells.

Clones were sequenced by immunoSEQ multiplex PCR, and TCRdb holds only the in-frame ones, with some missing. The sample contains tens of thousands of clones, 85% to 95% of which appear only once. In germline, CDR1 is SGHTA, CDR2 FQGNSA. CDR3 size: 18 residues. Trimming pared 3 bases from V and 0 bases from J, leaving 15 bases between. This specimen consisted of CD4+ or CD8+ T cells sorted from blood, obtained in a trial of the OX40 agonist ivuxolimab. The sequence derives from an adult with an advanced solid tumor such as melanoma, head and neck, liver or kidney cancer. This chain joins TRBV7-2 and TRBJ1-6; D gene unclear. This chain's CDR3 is CASSLAGITSSYNSPLHF. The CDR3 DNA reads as TGTGCCAGCAGCTTGGCCGGGATCACAAGCTCCTATAATTCACCCCTCCACTTT.